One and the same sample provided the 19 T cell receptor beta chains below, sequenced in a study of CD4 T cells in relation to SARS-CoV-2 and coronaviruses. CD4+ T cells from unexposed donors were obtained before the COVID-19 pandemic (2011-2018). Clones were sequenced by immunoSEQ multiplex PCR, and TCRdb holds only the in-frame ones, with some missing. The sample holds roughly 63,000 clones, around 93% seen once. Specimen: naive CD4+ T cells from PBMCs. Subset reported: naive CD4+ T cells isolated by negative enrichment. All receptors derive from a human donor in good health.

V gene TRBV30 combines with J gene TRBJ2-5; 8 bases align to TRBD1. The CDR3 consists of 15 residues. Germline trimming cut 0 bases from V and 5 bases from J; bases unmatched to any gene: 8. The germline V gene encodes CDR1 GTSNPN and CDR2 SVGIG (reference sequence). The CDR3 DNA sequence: TGTGCCTGGAGTGTTGTCAGGGGGCTTTCGGAGACCCAGTACTTC. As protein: CAWSVVRGLSETQYF.

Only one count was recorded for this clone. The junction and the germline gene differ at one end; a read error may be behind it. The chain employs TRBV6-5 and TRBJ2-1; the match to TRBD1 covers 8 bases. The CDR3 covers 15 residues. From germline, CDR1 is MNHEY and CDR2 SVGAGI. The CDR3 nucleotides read TGTGCCAGCAGTTACTCGCAGATTACCGCGCAGGGGGCAGTCTTC. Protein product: CASSYSQITAQGAVF.

The CDR3 DNA reads TGTGCCAGCAGCACCGACGGGGGGAGAGAGACCCAGTACTTC. Translated: CASSTDGGRETQYF. V and J are TRBV7-9 and TRBJ2-5; TRBD2 agrees at 7 bases. The CDR3 runs 14 residues. Germline V lookup: CDR1 SEHNR, CDR2 FQNEAQ (reference sequence). V shed 5 bases and J 4 bases; nucleotides not matched to a gene: 7.

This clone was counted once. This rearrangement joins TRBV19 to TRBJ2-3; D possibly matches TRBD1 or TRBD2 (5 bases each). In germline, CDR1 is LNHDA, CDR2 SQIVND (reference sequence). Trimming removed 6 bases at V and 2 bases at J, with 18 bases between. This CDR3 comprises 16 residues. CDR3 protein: CASRPPGSKNTDTQYF. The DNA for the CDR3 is TGTGCCAGTAGACCCCCAGGGAGCAAGAACACAGATACGCAGTATTTT.

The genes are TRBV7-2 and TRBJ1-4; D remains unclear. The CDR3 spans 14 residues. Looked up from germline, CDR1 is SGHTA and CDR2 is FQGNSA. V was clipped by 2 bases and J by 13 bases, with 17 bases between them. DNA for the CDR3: TGTGCCAGCAGCTTACAAGGGTCAGGTTCAGGACTGTTTTTT. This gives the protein CASSLQGSGSGLFF. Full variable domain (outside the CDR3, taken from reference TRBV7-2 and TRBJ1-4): GAGVSQSPSNKVTEKGKDVELRCDPISGHTALYWYRQSLGQGLEFLIYFQGNSAPDKSGLPSDRFSAERTGGSVSTLTIQRTQQEDSAVYLCASSLQGSGSGLFFGSGTQLSVL.

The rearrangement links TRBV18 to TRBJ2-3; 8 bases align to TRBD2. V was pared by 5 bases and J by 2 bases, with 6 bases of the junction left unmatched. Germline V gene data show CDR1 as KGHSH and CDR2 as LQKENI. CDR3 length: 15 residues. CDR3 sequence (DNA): TGTGCCAGCTCAGGGGCGGGAGGATTCACAGATACGCAGTATTTT. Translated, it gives CASSGAGGFTDTQYF.

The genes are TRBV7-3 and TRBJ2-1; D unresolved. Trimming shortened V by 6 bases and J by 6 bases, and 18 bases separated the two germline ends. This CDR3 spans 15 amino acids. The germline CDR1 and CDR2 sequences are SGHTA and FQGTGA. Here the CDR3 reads CASSPQAPGGNEQFF. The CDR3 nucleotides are TGTGCCAGCAGTCCGCAGGCCCCCGGTGGCAATGAGCAGTTCTTC.

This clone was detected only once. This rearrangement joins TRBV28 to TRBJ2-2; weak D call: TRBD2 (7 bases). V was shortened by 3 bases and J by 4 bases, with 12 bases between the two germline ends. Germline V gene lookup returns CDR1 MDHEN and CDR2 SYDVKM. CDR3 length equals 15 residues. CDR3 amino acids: CASSFGGAGTGELFF. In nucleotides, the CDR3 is TGTGCCAGCAGTTTTGGGGGGGCAGGCACCGGGGAGCTGTTTTTT.

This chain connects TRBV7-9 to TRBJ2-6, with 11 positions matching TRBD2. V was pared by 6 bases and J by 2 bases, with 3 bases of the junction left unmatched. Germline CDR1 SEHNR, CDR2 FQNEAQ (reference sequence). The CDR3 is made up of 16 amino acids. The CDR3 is CASRSSGRTGANVLTF. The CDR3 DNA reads TGTGCCAGCAGGTCTAGCGGGAGGACTGGGGCCAACGTCCTGACTTTC.

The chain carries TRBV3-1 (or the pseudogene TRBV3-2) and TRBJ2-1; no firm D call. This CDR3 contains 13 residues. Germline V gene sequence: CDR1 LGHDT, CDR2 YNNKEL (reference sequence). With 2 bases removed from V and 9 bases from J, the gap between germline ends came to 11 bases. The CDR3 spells CASSQNTPGEQFF. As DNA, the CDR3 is TGTGCCAGCAGCCAAAACACACCGGGTGAGCAGTTCTTC.

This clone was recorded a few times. The CDR3 bases are TGTGCCAGCAGCCAGCAGACAGGGGGAAGAGGGAACACTGAAGCTTTCTTT. Translation gives CASSQQTGGRGNTEAFF. The gene calls are TRBV4-2 and TRBJ1-1, with 9 bases matching TRBD1. From germline, CDR1 is LGHNA and CDR2 YNFKEQ. This CDR3 is 17 amino acids long. V shed 3 bases and J 1 base; nucleotides not matched to a gene: 9.

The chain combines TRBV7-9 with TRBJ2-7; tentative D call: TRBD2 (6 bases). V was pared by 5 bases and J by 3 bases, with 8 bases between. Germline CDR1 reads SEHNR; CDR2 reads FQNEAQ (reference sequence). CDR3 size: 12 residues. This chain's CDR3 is CASSEGLYEQYF. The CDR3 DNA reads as TGTGCCAGCAGCGAGGGACTCTACGAGCAGTACTTC.

The CDR3 here is CASSQDRVNTEAFF. CDR3 sequence (DNA): TGTGCCAGCAGCCAAGATCGGGTGAACACTGAAGCTTTCTTT. This rearrangement joins TRBV3-1 (or the pseudogene TRBV3-2) to TRBJ1-1, with D uncertain. The CDR3 extends over 14 amino acids. The germline V and J ends were trimmed by 0 bases and 0 bases, with 5 bases remaining between them. Germline CDR1 and CDR2: LGHDT and YNNKEL (reference sequence).

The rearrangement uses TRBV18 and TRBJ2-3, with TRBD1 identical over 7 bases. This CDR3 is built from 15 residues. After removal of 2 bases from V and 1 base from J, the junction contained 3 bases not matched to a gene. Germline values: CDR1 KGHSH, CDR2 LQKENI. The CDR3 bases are TGTGCCAGCTCACCAGGACAGGTGGGCACAGATACGCAGTATTTT. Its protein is CASSPGQVGTDTQYF.

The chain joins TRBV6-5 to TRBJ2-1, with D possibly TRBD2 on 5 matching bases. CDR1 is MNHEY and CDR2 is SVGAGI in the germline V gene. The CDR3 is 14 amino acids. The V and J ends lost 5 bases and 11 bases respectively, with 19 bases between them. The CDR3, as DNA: TGTGCCAGCAGTAGCGACTCTGTTCGAGGGCAGCAGTTCTTC. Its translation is CASSSDSVRGQQFF.

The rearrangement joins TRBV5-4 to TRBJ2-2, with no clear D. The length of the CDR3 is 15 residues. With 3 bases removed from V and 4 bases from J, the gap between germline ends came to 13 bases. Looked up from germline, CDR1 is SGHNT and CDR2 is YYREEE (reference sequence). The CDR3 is CASSSGVEPTGELFF. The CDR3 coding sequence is TGTGCCAGCAGCTCCGGTGTCGAACCCACCGGGGAGCTGTTTTTT.

The CDR3 DNA reads TGTGCCAGCTCACCGATGGACTTGAACACTGAAGCTTTCTTT. The encoded protein is CASSPMDLNTEAFF. The chain employs TRBV18 and TRBJ1-1; D is uncertain. Germline V gives CDR1 KGHSH, CDR2 LQKENI. The CDR3 is made up of 14 amino acids. With 3 bases removed from V and 0 bases from J, the gap between germline ends came to 8 bases.

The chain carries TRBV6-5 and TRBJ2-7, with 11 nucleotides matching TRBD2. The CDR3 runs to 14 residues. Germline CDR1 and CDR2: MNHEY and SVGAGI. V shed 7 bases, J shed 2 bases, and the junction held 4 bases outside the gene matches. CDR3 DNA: TGTGCCAGCAAGCTAGCGGGAGGCCCCTACGAGCAGTACTTC. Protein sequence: CASKLAGGPYEQYF.

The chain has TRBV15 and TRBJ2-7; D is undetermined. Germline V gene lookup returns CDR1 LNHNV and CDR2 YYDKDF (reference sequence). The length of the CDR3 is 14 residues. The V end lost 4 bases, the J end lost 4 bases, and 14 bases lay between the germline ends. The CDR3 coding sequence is TGTGCCACCAGCAAAAGACCGCCGGGTTACGAGCAGTACTTC. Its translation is CATSKRPPGYEQYF.